This T cell receptor beta chain was sequenced in a study of cytomegalovirus exposure and HLA in healthy donors. Germline CDR1 reads MNHEY; CDR2 reads SVGAGI. This CDR3 contains 13 residues. The junction had 9 bases not matched to a gene; V was cut back by 6 bases and J by 10 bases. This clone was detected once. The primer mix had 60 Vbeta and 13 Jbeta primers. Some clones are missing from TCRdb's copy, which holds only in-frame ones; the method was immunoSEQ multiplex PCR. The sample carries 150,000 to 170,000 clones, 60% to 85% recorded once. The receptor was isolated from a woman between 40 and 55 years old in good health and CMV-seronegative. The genes are TRBV6-5 and TRBJ2-1; 7 bases line up with TRBD1. Sequencing input: PBMCs. The CDR3 is CASRGTASGEQFF. In nucleotides, the CDR3 is TGTGCCAGCAGGGGGACAGCTTCGGGGGAGCAGTTCTTC.